This T cell receptor (beta chain) was identified during a study of T cells after yellow fever vaccination. Study-level information: Where fractions had low cell numbers, libraries were prepared from them with the SMART-Seq v4 Ultra Low Input RNA kit.

The CDR3 loop spans 15 amino acids. V was pared by 6 bases and J by 6 bases, with 18 bases between. It was through 5'RACE template switching that TCR cDNA was made, with a universal primer site and UMIs added. TCRdb reprocessed the 5' RACE reads via MiXCR and lists one record per CDR3 protein. The data contain more than 120,000 distinct CDR3 sequences, approximately 7.7% of them singletons. Whole-study results and caveats: Post-booster repertoires contained most primary-vaccination clones again (96% CD4, around 89% CD8). Bulk-population clonotypes that are abundant could appear as contaminants in FACS-sorted repertoires.

On this clonotype: The antigen is not known.

The receptor's source is a young man who received the YFV17D yellow fever vaccine. This sample comprised CD4+ T cells sorted from PBMCs, obtained 5 days after the yellow fever booster vaccination. This chain joins TRBV12-3 or TRBV12-4 and TRBJ2-1, with D unclear. Here the CDR3 reads CASRLRNVPINEQFF. In DNA form, the CDR3 reads TGTGCCAGCAGGCTCCGGAATGTCCCTATCAATGAGCAGTTCTTC.